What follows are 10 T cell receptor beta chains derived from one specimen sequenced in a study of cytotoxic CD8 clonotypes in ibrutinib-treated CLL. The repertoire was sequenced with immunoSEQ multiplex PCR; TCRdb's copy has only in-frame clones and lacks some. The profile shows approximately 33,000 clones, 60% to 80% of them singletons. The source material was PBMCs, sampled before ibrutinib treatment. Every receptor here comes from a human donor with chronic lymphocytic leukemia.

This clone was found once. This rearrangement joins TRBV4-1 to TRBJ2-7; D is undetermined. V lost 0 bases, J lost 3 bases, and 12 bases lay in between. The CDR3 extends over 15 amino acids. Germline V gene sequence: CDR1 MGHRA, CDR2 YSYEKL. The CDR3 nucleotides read TGCGCCAGCAGCCAAGATCGTAATAGCTACTACGAGCAGTACTTC. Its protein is CASSQDRNSYYEQYF.

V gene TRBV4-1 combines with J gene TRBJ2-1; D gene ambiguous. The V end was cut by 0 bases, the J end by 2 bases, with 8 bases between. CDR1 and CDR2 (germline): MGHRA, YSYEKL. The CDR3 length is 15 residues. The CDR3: CASSQDPSPYNEQFF. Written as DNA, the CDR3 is TGCGCCAGCAGCCAAGATCCCAGTCCCTACAATGAGCAGTTCTTC.

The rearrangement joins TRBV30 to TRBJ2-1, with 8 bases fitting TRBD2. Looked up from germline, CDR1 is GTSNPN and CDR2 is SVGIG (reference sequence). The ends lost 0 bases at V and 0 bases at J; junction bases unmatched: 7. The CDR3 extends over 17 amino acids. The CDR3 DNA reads TGTGCCTGGAGTGTAATTAGGGCGGGAGGCTCCTACAATGAGCAGTTCTTC. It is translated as CAWSVIRAGGSYNEQFF.

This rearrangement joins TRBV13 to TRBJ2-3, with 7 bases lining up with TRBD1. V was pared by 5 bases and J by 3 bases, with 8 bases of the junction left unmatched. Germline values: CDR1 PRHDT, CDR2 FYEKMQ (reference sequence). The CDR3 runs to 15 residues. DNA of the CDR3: TGTGCCAGCAGCCCGACAGGGAAGGTGACAGATACGCAGTATTTT. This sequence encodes CASSPTGKVTDTQYF.

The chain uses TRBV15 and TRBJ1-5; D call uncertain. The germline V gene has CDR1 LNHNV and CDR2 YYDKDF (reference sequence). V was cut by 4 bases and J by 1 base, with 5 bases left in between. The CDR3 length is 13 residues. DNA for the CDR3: TGTGCCACCAGCAAAGACAGCAATCAGCCCCAGCATTTT. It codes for CATSKDSNQPQHF.

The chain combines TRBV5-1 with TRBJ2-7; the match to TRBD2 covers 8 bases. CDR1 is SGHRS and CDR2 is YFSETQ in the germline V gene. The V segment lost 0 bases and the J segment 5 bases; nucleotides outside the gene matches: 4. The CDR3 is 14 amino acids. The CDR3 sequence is CASSLAGRDHEQYF. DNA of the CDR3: TGCGCCAGCAGCTTGGCCGGGAGGGACCACGAGCAGTACTTC.

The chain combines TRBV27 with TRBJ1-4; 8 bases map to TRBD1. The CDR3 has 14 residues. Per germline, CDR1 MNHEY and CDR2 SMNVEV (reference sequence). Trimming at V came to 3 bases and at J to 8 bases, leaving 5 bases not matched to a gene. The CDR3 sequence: CASSFVGTGEKLFF. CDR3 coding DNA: TGTGCCAGCAGTTTCGTGGGGACAGGCGAAAAACTGTTTTTT.

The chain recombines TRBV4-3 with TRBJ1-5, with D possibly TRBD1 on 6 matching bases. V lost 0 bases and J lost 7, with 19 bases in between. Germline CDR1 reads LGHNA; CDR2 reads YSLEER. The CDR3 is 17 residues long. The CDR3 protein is CASSQDQVAGVRQPQHF. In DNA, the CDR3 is TGCGCCAGCAGCCAAGATCAGGTGGCAGGGGTTAGGCAGCCCCAGCATTTT.

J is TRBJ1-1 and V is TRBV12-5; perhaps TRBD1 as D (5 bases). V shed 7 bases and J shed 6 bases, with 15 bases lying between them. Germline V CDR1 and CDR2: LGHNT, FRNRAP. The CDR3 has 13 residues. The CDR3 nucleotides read TGTGCTAGTGCCTTGGGGCCGGGGTCTGAAGCTTTCTTT. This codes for CASALGPGSEAFF.

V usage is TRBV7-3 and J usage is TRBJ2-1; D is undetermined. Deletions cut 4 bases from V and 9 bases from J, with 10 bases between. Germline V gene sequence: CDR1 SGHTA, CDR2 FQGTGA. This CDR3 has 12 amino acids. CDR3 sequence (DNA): TGTGCCAGCAGCTACTACTCCGGTGAGCAGTTCTTC. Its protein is CASSYYSGEQFF.